Listed below are T cell receptor beta chains from one sample, sequenced in a study of identical twins. TCRdb re-analysed the 5' RACE reads in MiXCR, keeping a single row per CDR3 protein. Of around 230,000 distinct CDR3 sequences in the sample, roughly a tenth were seen once. Sequenced material: memory (CD45RO+) T cells sorted from blood. The receptors here all came from a woman aged 18 to 35 in good health. CDR3s include the opening cysteine and the closing phenylalanine or tryptophan. The order of the fields is clone size, D gene, J gene, V gene, CDR3 protein, CDR3 DNA. A D gene is named only where the DNA matches it firmly. A clone size is listed for some rows: how often the clone was seen (once, few, many), or a class if it is expanded.

few TRBD1 TRBJ1-1 TRBV7-9 CASSSTKGARTEAFF TGTGCCAGCAGCTCCACGAAGGGGGCGCGAACTGAAGCTTTCTTT
. . TRBJ2-3 TRBV20-1 CSAREGQGMPDTQYF TGCAGTGCTCGCGAGGGGCAGGGAATGCCAGATACGCAGTATTTT
. . TRBJ2-7 TRBV20-1 CSASPSGVPEQYF TGCAGTGCTAGTCCATCGGGAGTTCCCGAGCAGTACTTC
few . TRBJ2-1 TRBV5-1 CASSLETISYNEQFF TGCGCCAGCAGCTTGGAGACTATCTCCTACAATGAGCAGTTCTTC
. . TRBJ2-5 TRBV5-1 CASSLADRKETQYF TGCGCCAGCAGCTTGGCCGACAGAAAAGAGACCCAGTACTTC
many . TRBJ2-7 TRBV20-1 CSATRDYEQYF TGCAGTGCAACTAGGGACTACGAGCAGTACTTC
. . TRBJ2-7 TRBV11-2 CASSLVWQGGSYEQYF TGTGCCAGCAGCTTAGTTTGGCAAGGGGGTTCCTACGAGCAGTACTTC
many TRBD2 TRBJ2-3 TRBV5-1 CASSISGTRTDTQYF TGCGCCAGCAGCATTAGCGGGACCCGCACAGATACGCAGTATTTT
. TRBD1 TRBJ2-5 TRBV6-1 CASTHGARGMETQYF TGTGCCAGCACCCACGGTGCCAGGGGGATGGAGACCCAGTACTTC
many TRBD1 TRBJ2-3 TRBV5-1 CASSPSGTGGVDTQYF TGCGCCAGCAGCCCCTCCGGGACAGGGGGCGTAGATACGCAGTATTTT
many . TRBJ1-2 TRBV7-3 CASSLNQGFGYTF TGTGCCAGCAGCTTAAATCAGGGGTTTGGCTACACCTTC
. TRBD2 TRBJ2-5 TRBV12-3/TRBV12-4 CASRRGLAGWHSRMGETQYF TGTGCCAGCAGACGCGGACTAGCGGGGTGGCACAGCCGGATGGGCGAGACCCAGTACTTC
. . TRBJ1-5 TRBV2 CASSGASANQPQHF TGTGCCAGCAGTGGAGCCTCAGCTAATCAGCCCCAGCATTTT
. . TRBJ2-7 TRBV6-1 CASSGPPTYEQYF TGTGCCAGCAGCGGGCCCCCTACGTACGAGCAGTACTTC
many . TRBJ2-2 TRBV24-1 CATSDLLDGELFF TGTGCCACCAGTGACCTCCTGGACGGGGAGCTGTTTTTT
. . TRBJ2-1 TRBV7-8 CASSLASPSAEQFF TGTGCCAGCAGCTTAGCCTCTCCGAGCGCCGAGCAGTTCTTC
. TRBD1 TRBJ2-5 TRBV7-6 CASSLQTGEETQYF TGTGCCAGCAGCCTACAGACAGGGGAAGAGACCCAGTACTTC
few TRBD2 TRBJ2-5 TRBV20-1 CSARVSSSGGTQYF TGCAGTGCTAGAGTTAGTAGTAGCGGGGGGACCCAGTACTTC
many . TRBJ2-1 TRBV5-1 CASSFLPTGNNEQFF TGCGCCAGCAGCTTTTTGCCCACTGGGAACAATGAGCAGTTCTTC
few . TRBJ2-2 TRBV5-5 CASTTTGAGELFF TGTGCCAGCACGACGACGGGGGCGGGGGAGCTGTTTTTT
few . TRBJ2-4 TRBV5-1 CASSLEGPLAKNIQYF TGCGCCAGCAGCTTGGAAGGACCCCTAGCCAAAAACATTCAGTACTTC
few . TRBJ1-1 TRBV7-9 CASSQSSGNTEAFF TGTGCCAGCAGCCAGTCATCTGGCAACACTGAAGCTTTCTTT
few . TRBJ1-3 TRBV5-1 CASSLEGRLSGNTIYF TGCGCCAGCAGCTTGGAAGGGAGACTGTCTGGAAACACCATATATTTT
many TRBD2 TRBJ2-2 TRBV20-1 CSAPWAETSENTGELFF TGCAGTGCCCCCTGGGCCGAGACTAGCGAGAACACCGGGGAGCTGTTTTTT
many TRBD2 TRBJ2-7 TRBV12-3/TRBV12-4 CASSLRREKGEQYF TGTGCCAGCAGTTTACGGCGGGAGAAGGGCGAGCAGTACTTC
many TRBD2 TRBJ2-1 TRBV27 CASKVWRGDQSSYNEQFF TGTGCCAGCAAGGTCTGGCGGGGGGACCAGAGCTCCTACAATGAGCAGTTCTTC
. . TRBJ1-2 TRBV30 CAWSYREFMYGYTF TGTGCCTGGAGTTACAGGGAGTTCATGTATGGCTACACCTTC
few . TRBJ2-3 TRBV7-9 CASSYGRSADTQYF TGTGCCAGCAGCTATGGGCGGTCGGCAGATACGCAGTATTTT
many . TRBJ1-6 TRBV12-3/TRBV12-4 CASNEQGINSPLHF TGTGCCAGCAACGAGCAGGGGATTAATTCACCCCTCCACTTT
. . TRBJ2-3 TRBV9 CASSVAPGGDTQYF TGTGCCAGCAGCGTTGCCCCCGGGGGAGATACGCAGTATTTT